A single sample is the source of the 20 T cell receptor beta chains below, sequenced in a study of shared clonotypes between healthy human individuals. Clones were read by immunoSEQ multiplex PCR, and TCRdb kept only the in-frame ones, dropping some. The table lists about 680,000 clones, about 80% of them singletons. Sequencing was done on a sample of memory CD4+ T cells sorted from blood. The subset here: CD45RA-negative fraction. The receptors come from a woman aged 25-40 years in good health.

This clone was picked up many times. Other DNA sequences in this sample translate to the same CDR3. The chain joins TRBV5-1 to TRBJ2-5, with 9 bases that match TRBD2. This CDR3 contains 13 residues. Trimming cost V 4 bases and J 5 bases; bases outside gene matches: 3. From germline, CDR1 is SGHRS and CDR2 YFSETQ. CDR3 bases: TGCGCCAGCAGCCGACTAGCGGAGGAGACCCAGTACTTC. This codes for CASSRLAEETQYF.

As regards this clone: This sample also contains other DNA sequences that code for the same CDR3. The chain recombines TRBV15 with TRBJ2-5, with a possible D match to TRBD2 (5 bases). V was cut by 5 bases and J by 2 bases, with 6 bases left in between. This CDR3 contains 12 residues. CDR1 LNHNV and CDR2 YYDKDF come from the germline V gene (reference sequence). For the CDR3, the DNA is TGTGCCACCAGCCGGGGACAAGAGACCCAGTACTTC. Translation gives CATSRGQETQYF.

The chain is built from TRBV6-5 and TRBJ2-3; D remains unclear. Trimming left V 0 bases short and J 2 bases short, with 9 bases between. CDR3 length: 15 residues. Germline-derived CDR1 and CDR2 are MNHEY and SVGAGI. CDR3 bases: TGTGCCAGCAGTTACTCGGAACGGCCCACAGATACGCAGTATTTT. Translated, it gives CASSYSERPTDTQYF.

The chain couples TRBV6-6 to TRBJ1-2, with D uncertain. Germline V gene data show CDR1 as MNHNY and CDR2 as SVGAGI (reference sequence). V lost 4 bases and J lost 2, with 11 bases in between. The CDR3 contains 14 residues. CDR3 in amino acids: CASSLPSGNYGYTF. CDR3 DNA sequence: TGTGCCAGCAGTTTGCCCTCGGGCAACTATGGCTACACCTTC.

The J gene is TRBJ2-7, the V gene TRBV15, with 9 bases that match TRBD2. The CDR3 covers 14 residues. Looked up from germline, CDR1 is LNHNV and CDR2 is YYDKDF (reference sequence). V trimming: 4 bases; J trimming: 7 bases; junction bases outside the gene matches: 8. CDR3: CATSNFGSGGEQYF. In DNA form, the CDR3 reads TGTGCCACCAGCAATTTCGGGAGCGGGGGGGAGCAGTACTTC.

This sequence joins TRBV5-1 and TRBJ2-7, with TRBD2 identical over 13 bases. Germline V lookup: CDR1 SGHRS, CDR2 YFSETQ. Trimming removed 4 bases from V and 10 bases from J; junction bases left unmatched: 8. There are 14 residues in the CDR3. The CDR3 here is CASSPGTSGIAQYF. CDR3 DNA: TGCGCCAGCAGCCCGGGGACTAGCGGGATCGCCCAGTACTTC. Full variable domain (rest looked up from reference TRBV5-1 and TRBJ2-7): KAGVTQTPRYLIKTRGQQVTLSCSPISGHRSVSWYQQTPGQGLQFLFEYFSETQRNKGNFPGRFSGRQFSNSRSEMNVSTLELGDSALYLCASSPGTSGIAQYFGPGTRLTVT.

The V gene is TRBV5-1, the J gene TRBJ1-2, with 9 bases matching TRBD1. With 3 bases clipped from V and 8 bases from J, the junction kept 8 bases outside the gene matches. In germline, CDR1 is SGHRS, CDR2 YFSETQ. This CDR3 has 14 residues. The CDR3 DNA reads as TGCGCCAGCAGCTCACTGGACAGGGGTGGAGGCTACACCTTC. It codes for CASSSLDRGGGYTF.

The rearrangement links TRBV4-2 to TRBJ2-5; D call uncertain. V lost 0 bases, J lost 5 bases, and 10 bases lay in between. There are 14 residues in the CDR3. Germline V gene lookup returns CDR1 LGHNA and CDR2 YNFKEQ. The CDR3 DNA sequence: TGTGCCAGCAGCCAAGACTTCCTCGGGGAGACCCAGTACTTC. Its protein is CASSQDFLGETQYF.

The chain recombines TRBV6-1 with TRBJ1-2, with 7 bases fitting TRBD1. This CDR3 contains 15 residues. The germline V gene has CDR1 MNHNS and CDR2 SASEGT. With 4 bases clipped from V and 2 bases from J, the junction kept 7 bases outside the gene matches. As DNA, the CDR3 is TGTGCCAGCAGTGCCTCATCGACAGGGAACTATGGCTACACCTTC. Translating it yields CASSASSTGNYGYTF.

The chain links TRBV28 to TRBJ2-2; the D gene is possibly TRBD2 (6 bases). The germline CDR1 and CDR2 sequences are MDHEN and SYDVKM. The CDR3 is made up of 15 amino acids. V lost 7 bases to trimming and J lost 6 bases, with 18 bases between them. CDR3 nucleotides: TGTGCCAGCAAAGGCGGGGATGTTGGTCCCGGGGAGCTGTTTTTT. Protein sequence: CASKGGDVGPGELFF.

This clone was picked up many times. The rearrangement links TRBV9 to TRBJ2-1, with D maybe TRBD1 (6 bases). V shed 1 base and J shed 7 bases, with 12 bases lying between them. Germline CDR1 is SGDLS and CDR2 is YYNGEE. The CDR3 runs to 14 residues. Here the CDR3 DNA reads TGTGCCAGCAGCGTAATGAGTGGACAGAATGAGCAGTTCTTC. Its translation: CASSVMSGQNEQFF.

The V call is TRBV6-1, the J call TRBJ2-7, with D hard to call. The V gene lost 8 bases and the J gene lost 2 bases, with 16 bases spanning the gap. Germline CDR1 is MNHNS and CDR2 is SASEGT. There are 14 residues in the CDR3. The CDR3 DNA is TGTGCCAGCCAGAATTTACTCAGTACCTACGAGCAGTACTTC. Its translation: CASQNLLSTYEQYF.

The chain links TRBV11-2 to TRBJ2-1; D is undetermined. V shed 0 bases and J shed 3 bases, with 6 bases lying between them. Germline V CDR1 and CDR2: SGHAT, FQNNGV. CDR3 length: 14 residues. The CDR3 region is CASSLEFGYNEQFF. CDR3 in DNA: TGTGCCAGCAGCTTAGAGTTTGGCTACAATGAGCAGTTCTTC.

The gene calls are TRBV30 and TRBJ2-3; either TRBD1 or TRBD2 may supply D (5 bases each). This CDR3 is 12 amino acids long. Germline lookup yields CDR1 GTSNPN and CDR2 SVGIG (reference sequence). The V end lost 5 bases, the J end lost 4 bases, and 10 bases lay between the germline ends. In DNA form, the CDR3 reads TGTGCCTGGGGGGACGGATCAGATACGCAGTATTTT. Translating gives CAWGDGSDTQYF.

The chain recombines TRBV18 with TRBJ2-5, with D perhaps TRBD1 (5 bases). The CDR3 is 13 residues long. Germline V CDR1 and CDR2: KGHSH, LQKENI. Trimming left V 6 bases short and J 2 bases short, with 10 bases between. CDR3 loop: CASSPDSQETQYF. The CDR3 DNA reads TGTGCCAGCTCCCCAGACAGTCAAGAGACCCAGTACTTC. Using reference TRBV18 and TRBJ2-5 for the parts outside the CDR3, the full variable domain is NAGVMQNPRHLVRRRGQEARLRCSPMKGHSHVYWYRQLPEEGLKFMVYLQKENIIDESGMPKERFSAEFPKEGPSILRIQQVVRGDSAAYFCASSPDSQETQYFGPGTRLLVL.

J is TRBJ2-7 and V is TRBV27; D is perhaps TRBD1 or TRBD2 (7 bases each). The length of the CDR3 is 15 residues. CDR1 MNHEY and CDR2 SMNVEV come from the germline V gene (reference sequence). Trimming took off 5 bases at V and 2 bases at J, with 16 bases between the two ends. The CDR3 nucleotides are TGTGCCAGCAGTCCCCGACAGGGAGGGACCTACGAGCAGTACTTC. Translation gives CASSPRQGGTYEQYF.

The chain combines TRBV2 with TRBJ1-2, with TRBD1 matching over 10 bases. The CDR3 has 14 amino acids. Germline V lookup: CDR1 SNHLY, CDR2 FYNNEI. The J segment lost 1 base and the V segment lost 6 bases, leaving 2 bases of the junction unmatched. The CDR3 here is CASRGQGINYGYTF. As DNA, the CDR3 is TGTGCCAGCAGGGGACAGGGGATTAACTATGGCTACACCTTC.

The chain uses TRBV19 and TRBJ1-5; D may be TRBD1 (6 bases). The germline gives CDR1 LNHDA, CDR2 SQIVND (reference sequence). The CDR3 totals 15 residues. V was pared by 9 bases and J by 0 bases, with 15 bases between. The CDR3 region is CASAGGAGSNQPQHF. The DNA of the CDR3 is TGTGCCAGCGCCGGGGGGGCTGGTAGCAATCAGCCCCAGCATTTT.

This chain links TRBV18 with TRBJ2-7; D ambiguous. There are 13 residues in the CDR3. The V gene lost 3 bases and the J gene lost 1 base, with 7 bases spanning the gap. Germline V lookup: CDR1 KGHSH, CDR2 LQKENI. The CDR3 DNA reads TGTGCCAGCTCACCTTCGAGGTCCTACGAGCAGTACTTC. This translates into CASSPSRSYEQYF.

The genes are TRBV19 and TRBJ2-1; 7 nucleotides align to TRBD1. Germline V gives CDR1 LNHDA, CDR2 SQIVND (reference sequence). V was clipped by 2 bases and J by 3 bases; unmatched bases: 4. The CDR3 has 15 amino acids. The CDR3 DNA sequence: TGTGCCAGTAGTATAAAAGGGGGCGGCTACAATGAGCAGTTCTTC. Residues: CASSIKGGGYNEQFF.